Below are 18 T cell receptor beta chains sequenced from a single sample in a study of cytomegalovirus exposure and HLA in healthy donors. Clones were sequenced by immunoSEQ multiplex PCR, and TCRdb holds only the in-frame ones, with some missing. This table holds approximately 160,000 clones, roughly nine tenths found once. Sequencing was performed on PBMCs. The origin of the receptors is a woman younger than 35 in good health and CMV-seropositive.

This chain connects TRBV4-1 to TRBJ1-3; 7 positions agree with TRBD1. Trimming at V came to 2 bases and at J to 0 bases, leaving 7 bases not matched to a gene. In germline, CDR1 is MGHRA, CDR2 YSYEKL. The CDR3 totals 17 residues. The CDR3 spells CASSQSGTANSGNTIYF. The CDR3 DNA sequence: TGCGCCAGCAGCCAAAGTGGGACAGCGAACTCTGGAAACACCATATATTTT.

CDR3 sequence reads: CASSPLDRGNTEAFF. The DNA of the CDR3 is TGTGCCAGCAGCCCCCTCGACAGGGGGAACACTGAAGCTTTCTTT. The genes are TRBV5-5 and TRBJ1-1; 8 bases map to TRBD1. This CDR3 contains 15 residues. Germline V gene sequence: CDR1 SGHKS, CDR2 YYEKEE (reference sequence). V dropped 4 bases and J dropped 1; count of bases not matched to a gene: 6.

The rearrangement uses TRBV27 and TRBJ1-2; a weak D match, TRBD1 (6 bases). V lost 4 bases to trimming and J lost 1 base, with 16 bases between them. Looked up from germline, CDR1 is MNHEY and CDR2 is SMNVEV (reference sequence). The CDR3 covers 16 residues. CDR3 residues: CASSSYRGTNNYGYTF. CDR3 bases: TGTGCCAGCAGTTCGTACCGAGGGACAAATAACTATGGCTACACCTTC.

The V gene is TRBV18, the J gene TRBJ1-2; perhaps TRBD1 as D (5 bases). This CDR3 region has 15 residues. The V end lost 0 bases, the J end lost 0 bases, and 8 bases lay between the germline ends. The germline gives CDR1 KGHSH, CDR2 LQKENI. In DNA form, the CDR3 reads TGTGCCAGCTCACCACCGAACAGGACTAACTATGGCTACACCTTC. Its protein product is CASSPPNRTNYGYTF.

CDR3 loop: CASSWNPLRDRVMKGQPQHF. In nucleotides, the CDR3 is TGTGCCAGCAGTTGGAATCCCCTCCGGGACAGGGTTATGAAGGGTCAGCCCCAGCATTTT. The rearrangement uses TRBV28 and TRBJ1-5; 9 bases map to TRBD1. V shed 4 bases, J shed 6 bases, and the junction held 22 bases outside the gene matches. CDR3 size: 20 residues. Germline V gene data show CDR1 as MDHEN and CDR2 as SYDVKM.

The chain has TRBV5-4 and TRBJ2-5, with D perhaps TRBD2 (6 bases). Looked up from germline, CDR1 is SGHNT and CDR2 is YYREEE (reference sequence). This CDR3 is 13 amino acids long. V was clipped by 2 bases and J by 3 bases, with 8 bases between them. CDR3 sequence: CASSFGLKETQYF. CDR3 nucleotide sequence: TGTGCCAGCAGCTTTGGACTAAAAGAGACCCAGTACTTC.

The V and J genes are TRBV7-9 and TRBJ1-5, with no clear D. Trimming pared 1 base from V and 2 bases from J, leaving 9 bases between. The CDR3 spans 15 residues. Germline lookup yields CDR1 SEHNR and CDR2 FQNEAQ (reference sequence). This chain's CDR3 is CASSLGAMGNQPQHF. DNA for the CDR3: TGTGCCAGCAGCTTAGGGGCCATGGGCAATCAGCCCCAGCATTTT.

This CDR3 is CASSPDRSNTGELFF. CDR3 DNA sequence: TGTGCCAGCAGCCCGGACAGGTCGAACACCGGGGAGCTGTTTTTT. This chain links TRBV6-5 with TRBJ2-2; 7 bases agree with TRBD1. Germline CDR1 MNHEY, CDR2 SVGAGI. The CDR3 spans 15 residues. V shed 6 bases and J 0 bases; nucleotides not matched to a gene: 4.

The chain has TRBV2 and TRBJ1-5; D may be TRBD1 (6 bases). Per germline, CDR1 SNHLY and CDR2 FYNNEI. Trimming shortened V by 4 bases and J by 4 bases, and 14 bases separated the two germline ends. This CDR3 has 15 residues. CDR3 nucleotide sequence: TGTGCCAGCAGTGTTGGGGGCACCAAGAATCAGCCCCAGCATTTT. Translation: CASSVGGTKNQPQHF.

This chain links TRBV9 with TRBJ2-7, with D unresolved. Germline loops: CDR1 SGDLS, CDR2 YYNGEE. The CDR3 runs 15 residues. V gave up 0 bases and J gave up 0 bases, with 10 bases separating them. The CDR3 protein is CASSVEAGSSYEQYF. The CDR3 region has the DNA TGTGCCAGCAGCGTAGAGGCAGGAAGCTCCTACGAGCAGTACTTC.

The gene calls are TRBV25-1 and TRBJ1-2, with TRBD1 as a possible D gene (5 bases). Germline assignment: CDR1 MGHDK and CDR2 SYGVNS. The CDR3 loop spans 12 amino acids. The germline V and J ends were trimmed by 6 bases and 12 bases, with 17 bases remaining between them. This chain's CDR3 is CASRQGSDPDTF. CDR3 nucleotides: TGTGCCAGCAGGCAGGGCTCCGATCCTGACACCTTC.

Comments on this clone: Other DNA sequences in the sample encode the same CDR3. The chain combines TRBV5-6 with TRBJ1-5; 8 nucleotides agree with TRBD1. CDR1 is SGHDT, CDR2 YYEEEE, per germline. V shed 1 base, J shed 4 bases, and the junction held 1 base outside the gene matches. This CDR3 is 14 amino acids long. CDR3 in amino acids: CASSLTGGNQPQHF. The CDR3 DNA reads as TGTGCCAGCAGCTTGACAGGGGGGAATCAGCCCCAGCATTTT.

The rearrangement links TRBV9 to TRBJ2-2, with D hard to call. The CDR3 sequence is 13 residues long. With 0 bases removed from V and 5 bases from J, the gap between germline ends came to 5 bases. CDR1 and CDR2 (germline): SGDLS, YYNGEE. The CDR3 DNA sequence: TGTGCCAGCAGCGTAGCTACGACCGGGGAGCTGTTTTTT. Protein: CASSVATTGELFF. Full variable domain (missing parts from reference TRBV9 and TRBJ2-2): DSGVTQTPKHLITATGQRVTLRCSPRSGDLSVYWYQQSLDQGLQFLIQYYNGEERAKGNILERFSAQQFPDLHSELNLSSLELGDSALYFCASSVATTGELFFGEGSRLTVL.

The CDR3 region is CASSLELADPGYTF. The CDR3 nucleotides read TGTGCCAGCAGCTTAGAGCTCGCAGATCCTGGCTACACCTTC. The V gene is TRBV11-2, the J gene TRBJ1-2; D unresolved. Trimming stripped 0 bases from V and 7 bases from J, with 12 bases between. The CDR3 consists of 14 residues. Per the germline V gene, CDR1 is SGHAT and CDR2 is FQNNGV.

The gene calls are TRBV6-1 and TRBJ1-6; D remains ambiguous. CDR1 and CDR2 from the germline V gene are MNHNS and SASEGT. Trimming took off 6 bases at V and 2 bases at J, with 11 bases between the two ends. The CDR3 is made up of 15 amino acids. The CDR3 protein is CASRVAPAYNSPLHF. CDR3 DNA sequence: TGTGCCAGCAGAGTGGCCCCCGCCTATAATTCACCCCTCCACTTT.

The chain combines TRBV9 with TRBJ1-1, with 9 bases aligning to TRBD1. Germline V CDR1 and CDR2: SGDLS, YYNGEE. The CDR3 loop spans 14 amino acids. Trimming at V came to 2 bases and at J to 2 bases, leaving 1 base not matched to a gene. CDR3 nucleotide sequence: TGTGCCAGCAGCGTTACAGGGGGCAACACTGAAGCTTTCTTT. It encodes CASSVTGGNTEAFF.

The V and J genes are TRBV19 and TRBJ2-5; TRBD2 might be the D (5 bases). The CDR3 consists of 15 residues. Germline loops: CDR1 LNHDA, CDR2 SQIVND (reference sequence). With 1 base removed from V and 5 bases from J, the gap between germline ends came to 14 bases. The CDR3 coding sequence is TGTGCCAGTAGTATAGGGGTCCGGGATCGGGAGACCCAGTACTTC. It yields the protein CASSIGVRDRETQYF.

The chain carries TRBV19 and TRBJ2-6, with 8 bases lining up with TRBD1. This CDR3 has 13 amino acids. The V gene's germline CDR1 is LNHDA and CDR2 SQIVND (reference sequence). The V segment lost 0 bases and the J segment 16 bases; nucleotides outside the gene matches: 5. In DNA, the CDR3 is TGTGCCAGTAGTATAGAGACAGGGGAGTTTCTGACTTTC. It codes for CASSIETGEFLTF.